By proportion, the clone carrying this T cell receptor (beta chain) is medium-sized. Antigen specificity is unknown. Treatment was busulfan-fludarabine conditioning, a marrow graft, and cyclophosphamide on days +3 and +4. The data were obtained in a study of T cells after posttransplantation cyclophosphamide. General study findings and limits: Later post-transplant blood repertoires were often dominated by donor CD8+ memory clones. TRB overlap between skin or GI tissue T cells and blood was limited.

From germline, CDR1 is WNHNN and CDR2 SYGVQD (reference sequence). The J segment lost 3 bases and the V segment lost 9 bases, leaving 8 bases of the junction unmatched. This CDR3 has 15 residues. The data were produced by immunoSEQ multiplex PCR, yet TCRdb's version contains in-frame clones alone and is incomplete. Sampling found some 8,800 clones, none seen once. The clonotype was recovered from a male patient in his forties or fifties who received an allogeneic stem cell transplant from a related donor and was CMV-positive. The graft donor may account for some of the T cells. The chain couples TRBV10-1 to TRBJ2-3; 11 nucleotides line up with TRBD1. Sequenced here: PBMCs, sampled less than 370 days after allogeneic stem cell transplant with posttransplant cyclophosphamide. CDR3 in DNA: TGCGCCAGTCCCGCCGGGACAGGGGGGACAGATACGCAGTATTTT. The encoded protein is CASPAGTGGTDTQYF.